This T cell receptor beta chain comes out of a study of blood T cell repertoires in COVID-19. Study-wide context: Spain, Italy and the United States supplied samples that represented acute and convalescent COVID-19.

Method: immunoSEQ multiplex PCR; TCRdb's copy keeps in-frame clones and lacks some. The sample consists of 90,000 to 140,000 clones, 80% to 85% of them appearing once. The CDR3 is 15 residues long. After removal of 1 base from V and 7 bases from J, the junction contained 6 bases not matched to a gene. Germline V gene data show CDR1 as SQVTM and CDR2 as ANQGSEA. V usage is TRBV29-1 and J usage is TRBJ2-1, with 11 bases aligning to TRBD2. This TCR was sampled from a woman of 80 years or more with acute or convalescent COVID-19. The sequenced sample consisted of peripheral blood. Here the CDR3 reads CSVEVASGRLNEQFF. CDR3 sequence (DNA): TGCAGCGTTGAAGTGGCTAGCGGGAGGCTTAATGAGCAGTTCTTC.